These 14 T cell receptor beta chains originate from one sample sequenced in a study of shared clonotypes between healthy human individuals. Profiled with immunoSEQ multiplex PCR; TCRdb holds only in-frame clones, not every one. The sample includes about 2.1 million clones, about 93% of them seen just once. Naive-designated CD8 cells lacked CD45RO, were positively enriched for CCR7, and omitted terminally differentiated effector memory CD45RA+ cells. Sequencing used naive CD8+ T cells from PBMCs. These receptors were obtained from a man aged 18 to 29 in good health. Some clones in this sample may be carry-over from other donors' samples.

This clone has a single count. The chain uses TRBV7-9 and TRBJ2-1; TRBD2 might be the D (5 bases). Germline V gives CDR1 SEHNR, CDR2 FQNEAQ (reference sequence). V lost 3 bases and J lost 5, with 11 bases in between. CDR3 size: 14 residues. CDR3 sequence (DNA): TGTGCCAGCAGCTTGCCGGGAAAACACAATGAGCAGTTCTTC. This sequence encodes CASSLPGKHNEQFF.

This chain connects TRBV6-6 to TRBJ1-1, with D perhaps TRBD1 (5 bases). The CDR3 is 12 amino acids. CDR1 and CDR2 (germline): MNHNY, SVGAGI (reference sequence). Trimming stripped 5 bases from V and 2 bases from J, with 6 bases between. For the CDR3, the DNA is TGTGCCAGCAGTCGGGACAACACTGAAGCTTTCTTT. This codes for CASSRDNTEAFF.

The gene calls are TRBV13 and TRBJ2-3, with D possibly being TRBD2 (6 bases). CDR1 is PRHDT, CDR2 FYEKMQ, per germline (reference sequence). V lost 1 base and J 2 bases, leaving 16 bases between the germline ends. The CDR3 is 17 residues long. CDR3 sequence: CASSLVSQRAPTDTQYF. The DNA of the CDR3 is TGTGCCAGCAGCTTAGTTTCCCAGCGGGCGCCCACAGATACGCAGTATTTT.

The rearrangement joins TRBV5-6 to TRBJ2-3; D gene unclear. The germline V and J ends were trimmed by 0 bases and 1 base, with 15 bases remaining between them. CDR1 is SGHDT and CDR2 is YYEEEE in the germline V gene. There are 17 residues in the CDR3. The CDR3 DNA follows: TGTGCCAGCAGCTTGGGCCGCAGCCGCTCAGGCACAGATACGCAGTATTTT. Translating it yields CASSLGRSRSGTDTQYF.

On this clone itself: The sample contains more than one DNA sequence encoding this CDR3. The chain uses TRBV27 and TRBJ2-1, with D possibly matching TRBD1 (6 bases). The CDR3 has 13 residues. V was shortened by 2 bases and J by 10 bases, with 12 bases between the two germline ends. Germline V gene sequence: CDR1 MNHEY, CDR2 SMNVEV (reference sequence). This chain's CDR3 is CASSLGGPGEQFF. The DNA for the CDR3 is TGTGCCAGCAGTTTAGGGGGCCCGGGGGAGCAGTTCTTC.

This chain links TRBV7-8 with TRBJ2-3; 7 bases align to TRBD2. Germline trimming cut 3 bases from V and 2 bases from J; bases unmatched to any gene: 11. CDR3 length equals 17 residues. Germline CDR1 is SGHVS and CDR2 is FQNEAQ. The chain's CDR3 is CASSFPIAGENTDTQYF. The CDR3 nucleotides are TGTGCCAGCAGCTTCCCAATAGCGGGCGAAAACACAGATACGCAGTATTTT.

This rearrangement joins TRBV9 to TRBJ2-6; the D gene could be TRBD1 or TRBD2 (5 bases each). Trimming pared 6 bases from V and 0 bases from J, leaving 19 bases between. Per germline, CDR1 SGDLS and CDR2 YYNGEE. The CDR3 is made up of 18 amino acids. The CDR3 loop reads CASNHPRDANSGANVLTF. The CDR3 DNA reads TGTGCCAGCAACCACCCCCGGGACGCCAACTCTGGGGCCAACGTCCTGACTTTC.

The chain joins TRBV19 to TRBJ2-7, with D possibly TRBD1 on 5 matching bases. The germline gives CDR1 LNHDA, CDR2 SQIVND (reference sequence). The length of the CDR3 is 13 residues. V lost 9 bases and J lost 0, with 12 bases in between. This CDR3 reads CASQGDPSYEQYF. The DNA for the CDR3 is TGTGCCAGCCAGGGTGATCCCTCCTACGAGCAGTACTTC.

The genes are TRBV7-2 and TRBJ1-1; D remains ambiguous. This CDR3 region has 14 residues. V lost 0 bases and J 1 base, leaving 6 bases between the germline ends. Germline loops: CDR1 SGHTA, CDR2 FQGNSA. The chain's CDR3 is CASSLALRNTEAFF. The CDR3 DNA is TGTGCCAGCAGCTTAGCATTACGGAACACTGAAGCTTTCTTT.

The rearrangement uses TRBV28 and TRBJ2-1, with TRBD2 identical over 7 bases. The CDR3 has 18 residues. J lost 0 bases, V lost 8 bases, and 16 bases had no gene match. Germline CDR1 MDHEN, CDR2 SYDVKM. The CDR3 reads CASLSWRVSGTSYNEQFF. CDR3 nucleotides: TGTGCCAGCTTATCCTGGAGGGTCAGCGGGACCTCCTACAATGAGCAGTTCTTC.

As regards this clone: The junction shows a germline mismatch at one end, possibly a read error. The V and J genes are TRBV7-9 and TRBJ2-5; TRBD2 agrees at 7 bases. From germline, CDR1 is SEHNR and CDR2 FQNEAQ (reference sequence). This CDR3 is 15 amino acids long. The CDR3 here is CASSLGWREYETQYF. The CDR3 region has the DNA TGTGCCAGCAGTTTAGGTTGGCGGGAGTACGAGACCCAGTACTTC.

The CDR3: CASSLLVGGGYEQYF. As DNA, the CDR3 is TGTGCCAGCAGTTTATTAGTCGGGGGTGGCTACGAGCAGTACTTC. The rearrangement uses TRBV28 and TRBJ2-7, with a weak D call TRBD2 (6 bases). The CDR3 length is 15 residues. The germline V gene encodes CDR1 MDHEN and CDR2 SYDVKM. The V end lost 1 base, the J end lost 3 bases, and 13 bases lay between the germline ends.

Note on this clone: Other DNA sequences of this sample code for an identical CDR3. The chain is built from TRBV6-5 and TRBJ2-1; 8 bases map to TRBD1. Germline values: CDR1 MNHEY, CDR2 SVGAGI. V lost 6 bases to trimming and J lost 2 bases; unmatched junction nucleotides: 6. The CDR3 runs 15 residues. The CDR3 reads CASSSDRGAYNEQFF. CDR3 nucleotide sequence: TGTGCCAGCAGCTCAGACAGGGGCGCCTACAATGAGCAGTTCTTC.

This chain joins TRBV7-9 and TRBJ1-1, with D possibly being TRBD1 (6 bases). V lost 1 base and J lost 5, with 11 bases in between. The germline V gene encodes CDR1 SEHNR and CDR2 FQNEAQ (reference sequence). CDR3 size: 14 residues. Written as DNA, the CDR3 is TGTGCCAGCAGCTTAGAGGGGGGCGTAACTGAAGCTTTCTTT. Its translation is CASSLEGGVTEAFF.